The text below deals with one TCR beta chain. Its target is not known. This entry belongs to a study of lymphopenia after photon versus proton radiotherapy. Whole-study findings and limits: Proton therapy kept repertoires fairly stable, unlike photons, which gained effector/memory cells.

In germline, CDR1 is SQVTM, CDR2 ANQGSEA. V was cut by 5 bases and J by 0 bases, with 8 bases left in between. CDR3 length equals 12 residues. Assay: immunoSEQ multiplex PCR; the TCRdb copy retains only in-frame clones and omits some. This table has 35,000 to 45,000 clones, approximately 83% appearing once. This sample comprised peripheral blood, obtained from a patient treated with proton-based radiotherapy. The chain links TRBV29-1 to TRBJ2-7; D is unresolved. This clonotype originated in a woman between 65 and 79 years old with pancreatic cancer. CDR3 amino acids: CSVSVGSYEQYF. The CDR3 coding sequence is TGCAGCGTTAGTGTGGGCTCCTACGAGCAGTACTTC.